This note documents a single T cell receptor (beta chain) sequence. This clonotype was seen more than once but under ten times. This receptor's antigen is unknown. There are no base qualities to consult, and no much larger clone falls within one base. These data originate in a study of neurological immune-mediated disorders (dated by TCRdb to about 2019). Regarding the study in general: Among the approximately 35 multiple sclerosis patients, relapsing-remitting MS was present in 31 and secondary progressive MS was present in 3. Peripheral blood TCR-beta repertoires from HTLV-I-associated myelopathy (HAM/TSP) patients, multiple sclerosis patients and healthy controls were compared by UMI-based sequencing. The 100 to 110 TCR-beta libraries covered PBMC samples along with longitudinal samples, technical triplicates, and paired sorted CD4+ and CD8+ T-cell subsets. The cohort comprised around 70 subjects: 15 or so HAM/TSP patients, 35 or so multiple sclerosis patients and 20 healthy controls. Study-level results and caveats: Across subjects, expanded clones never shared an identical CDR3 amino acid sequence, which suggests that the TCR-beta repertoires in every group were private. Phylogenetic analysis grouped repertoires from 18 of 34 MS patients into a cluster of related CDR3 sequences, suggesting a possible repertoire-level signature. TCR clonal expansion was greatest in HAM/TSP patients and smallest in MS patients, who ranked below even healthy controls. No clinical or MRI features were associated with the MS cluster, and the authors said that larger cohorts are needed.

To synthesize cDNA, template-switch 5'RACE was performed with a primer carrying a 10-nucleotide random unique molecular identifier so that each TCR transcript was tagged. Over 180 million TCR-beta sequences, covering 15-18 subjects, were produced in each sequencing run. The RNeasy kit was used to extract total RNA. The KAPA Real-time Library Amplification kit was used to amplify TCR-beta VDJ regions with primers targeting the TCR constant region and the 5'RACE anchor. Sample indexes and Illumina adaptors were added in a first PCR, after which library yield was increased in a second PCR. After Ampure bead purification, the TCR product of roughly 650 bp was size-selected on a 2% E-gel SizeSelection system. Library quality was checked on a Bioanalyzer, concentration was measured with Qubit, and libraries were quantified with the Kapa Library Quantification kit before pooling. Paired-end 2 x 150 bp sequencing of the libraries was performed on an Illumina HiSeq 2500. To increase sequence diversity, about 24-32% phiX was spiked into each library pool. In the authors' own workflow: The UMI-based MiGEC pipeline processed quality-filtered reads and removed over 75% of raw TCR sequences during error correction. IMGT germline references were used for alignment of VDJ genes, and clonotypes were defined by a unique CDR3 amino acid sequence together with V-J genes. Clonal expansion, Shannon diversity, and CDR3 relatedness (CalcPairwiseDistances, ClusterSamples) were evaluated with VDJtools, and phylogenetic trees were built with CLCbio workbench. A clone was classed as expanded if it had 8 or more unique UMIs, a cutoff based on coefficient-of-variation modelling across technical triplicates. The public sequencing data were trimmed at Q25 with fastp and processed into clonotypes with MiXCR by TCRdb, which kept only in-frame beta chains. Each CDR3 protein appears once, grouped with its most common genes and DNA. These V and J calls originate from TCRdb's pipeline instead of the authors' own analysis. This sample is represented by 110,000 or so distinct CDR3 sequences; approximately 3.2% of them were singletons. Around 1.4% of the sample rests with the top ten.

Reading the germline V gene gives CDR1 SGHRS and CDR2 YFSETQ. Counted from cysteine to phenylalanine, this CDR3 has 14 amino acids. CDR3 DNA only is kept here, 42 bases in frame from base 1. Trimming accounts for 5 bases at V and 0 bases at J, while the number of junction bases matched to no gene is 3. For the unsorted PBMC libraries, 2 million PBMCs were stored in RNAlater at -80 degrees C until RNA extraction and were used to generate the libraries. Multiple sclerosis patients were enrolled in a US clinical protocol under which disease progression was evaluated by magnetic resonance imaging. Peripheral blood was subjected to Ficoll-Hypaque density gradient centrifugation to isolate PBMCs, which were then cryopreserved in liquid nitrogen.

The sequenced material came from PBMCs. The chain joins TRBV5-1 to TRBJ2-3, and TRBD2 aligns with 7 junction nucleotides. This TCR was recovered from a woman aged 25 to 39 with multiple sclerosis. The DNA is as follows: TGCGCCAGCAGTGGTAGCGGGAGCACAGATACGCAGTATTTT. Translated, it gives CASSGSGSTDTQYF.